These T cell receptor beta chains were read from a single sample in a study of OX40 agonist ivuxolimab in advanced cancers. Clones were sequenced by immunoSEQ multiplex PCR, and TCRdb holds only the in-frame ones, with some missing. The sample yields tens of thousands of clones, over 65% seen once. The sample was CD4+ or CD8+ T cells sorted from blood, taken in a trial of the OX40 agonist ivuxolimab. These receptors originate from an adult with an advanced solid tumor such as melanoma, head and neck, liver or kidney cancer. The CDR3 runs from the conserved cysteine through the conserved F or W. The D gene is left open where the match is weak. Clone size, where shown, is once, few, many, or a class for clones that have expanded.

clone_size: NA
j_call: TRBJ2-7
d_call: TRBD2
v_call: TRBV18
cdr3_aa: CASSPRKRGGHDEQYF
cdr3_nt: TGTGCCAGCTCACCACGGAAGCGGGGGGGCCACGACGAGCAGTACTTC

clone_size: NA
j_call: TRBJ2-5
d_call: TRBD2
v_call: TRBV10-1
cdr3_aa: CASSESSSGGPTAQETQYF
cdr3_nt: TGCGCCAGCAGTGAGTCGTCTAGCGGGGGGCCCACAGCCCAAGAGACCCAGTACTTC

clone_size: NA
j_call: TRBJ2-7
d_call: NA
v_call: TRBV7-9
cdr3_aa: CASSPRQADVSYEQYF
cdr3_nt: TGTGCCAGCAGCCCCAGACAGGCGGACGTGTCCTACGAGCAGTACTTC

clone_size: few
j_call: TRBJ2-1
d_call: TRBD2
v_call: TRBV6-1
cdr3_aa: CASKLAYNEQFF
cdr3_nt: TGTGCCAGCAAACTAGCGTACAATGAGCAGTTCTTC

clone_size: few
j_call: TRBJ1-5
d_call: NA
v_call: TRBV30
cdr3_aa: CAWSSQTLPQHF
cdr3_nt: TGTGCCTGGAGTTCTCAGACCCTGCCCCAGCATTTT

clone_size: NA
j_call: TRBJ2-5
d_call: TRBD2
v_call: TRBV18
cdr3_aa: CASRTPLAGVQETQYF
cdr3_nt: TGTGCCAGCCGAACGCCCCTAGCGGGAGTCCAAGAGACCCAGTACTTC

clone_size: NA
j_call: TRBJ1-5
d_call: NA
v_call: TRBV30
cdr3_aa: CAWSVQGQPQHF
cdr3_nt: TGTGCCTGGAGTGTACAGGGTCAGCCCCAGCATTTT

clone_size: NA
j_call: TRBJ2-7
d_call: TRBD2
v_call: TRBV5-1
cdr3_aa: CASSLAGGGAGEQYF
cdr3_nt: TGCGCCAGCAGCTTGGCGGGGGGGGGAGCGGGCGAGCAGTACTTC

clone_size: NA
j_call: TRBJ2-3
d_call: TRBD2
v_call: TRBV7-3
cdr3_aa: CASSLAGGPTDTQYF
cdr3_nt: TGTGCCAGCAGCTTAGCGGGGGGGCCGACAGATACGCAGTATTTT

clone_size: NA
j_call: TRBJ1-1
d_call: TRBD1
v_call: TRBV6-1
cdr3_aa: CASSPTGGSTEAFF
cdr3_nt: TGTGCCAGCAGTCCTACAGGGGGCTCAACTGAAGCTTTCTTT

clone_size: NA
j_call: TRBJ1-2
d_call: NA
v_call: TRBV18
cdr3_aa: CASSPSRGDGYGYTF
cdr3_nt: TGTGCCAGCTCACCATCCCGAGGGGACGGCTATGGCTACACCTTC

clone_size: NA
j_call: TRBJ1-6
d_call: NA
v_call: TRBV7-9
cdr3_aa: CASSFGQITSNSPLHF
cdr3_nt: TGTGCCAGCAGCTTTGGACAGATTACTTCTAATTCACCCCTCCACTTT

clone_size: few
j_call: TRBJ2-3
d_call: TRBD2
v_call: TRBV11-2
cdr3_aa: CASSLGGTTKGDTQYF
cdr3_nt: TGTGCCAGCAGCTTAGGGGGGACTACCAAGGGAGATACGCAGTATTTT

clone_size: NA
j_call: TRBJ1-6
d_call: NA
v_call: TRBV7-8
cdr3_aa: CASSPNYNSPLHF
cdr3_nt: TGTGCCAGCAGCCCGAATTATAATTCACCCCTCCACTTT

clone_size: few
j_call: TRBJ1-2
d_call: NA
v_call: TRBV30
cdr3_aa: CAWKGIYGYTF
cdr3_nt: TGTGCCTGGAAAGGGATCTATGGCTACACCTTC

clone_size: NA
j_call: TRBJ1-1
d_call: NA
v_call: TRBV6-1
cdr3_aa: CASIYRQSMNTEAFF
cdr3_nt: TGTGCCAGCATATATAGACAGAGCATGAACACTGAAGCTTTCTTT

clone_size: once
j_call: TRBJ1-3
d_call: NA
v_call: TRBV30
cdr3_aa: CAWTKTSGNTIYF
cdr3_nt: TGTGCCTGGACCAAGACTTCTGGAAACACCATATATTTT

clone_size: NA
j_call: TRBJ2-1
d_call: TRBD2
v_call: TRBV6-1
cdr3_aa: CASSEIWAGGNEQFF
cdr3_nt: TGTGCCAGCAGTGAAATTTGGGCGGGGGGAAATGAGCAGTTCTTC

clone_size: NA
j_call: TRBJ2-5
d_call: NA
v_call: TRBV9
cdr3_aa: CASSRGGGNQETQYF
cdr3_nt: TGTGCCAGCAGCAGGGGAGGGGGCAACCAAGAGACCCAGTACTTC

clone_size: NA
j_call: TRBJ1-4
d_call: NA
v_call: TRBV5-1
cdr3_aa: CASSMDGQKSEKLFF
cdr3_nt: TGCGCCAGCAGCATGGACGGACAAAAAAGTGAAAAACTGTTTTTT

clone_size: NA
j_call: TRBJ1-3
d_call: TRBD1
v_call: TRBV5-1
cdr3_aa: CASRSGTGVAGNTIYF
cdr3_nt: TGCGCCAGCAGGTCCGGGACAGGGGTAGCGGGAAACACCATATATTTT

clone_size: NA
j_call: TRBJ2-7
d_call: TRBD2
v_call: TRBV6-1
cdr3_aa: CASSESASGGTTYEQYF
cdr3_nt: TGTGCCAGCAGTGAATCCGCTAGCGGGGGGACTACCTACGAGCAGTACTTC

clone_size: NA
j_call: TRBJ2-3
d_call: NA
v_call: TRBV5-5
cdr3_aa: CASSPPMLDTQYF
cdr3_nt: TGTGCCAGCTCTCCACCCATGTTGGATACGCAGTATTTT

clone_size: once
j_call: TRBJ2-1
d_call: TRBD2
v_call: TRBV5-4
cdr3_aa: CASSRTSGGFYNEQFF
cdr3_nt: TGTGCCAGCAGCCGGACTAGCGGGGGATTCTACAATGAGCAGTTCTTC

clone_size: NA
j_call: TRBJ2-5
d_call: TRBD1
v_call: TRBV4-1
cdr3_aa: CASSQEGPLSQGVSKTQYF
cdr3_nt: TGCGCCAGCAGCCAAGAGGGGCCACTATCGCAGGGGGTATCGAAGACCCAGTACTTC

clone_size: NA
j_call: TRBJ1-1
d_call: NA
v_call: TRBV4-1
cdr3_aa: CASSRVLDTEAFF
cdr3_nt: TGCGCCAGCAGCCGCGTTTTGGACACTGAAGCTTTCTTT

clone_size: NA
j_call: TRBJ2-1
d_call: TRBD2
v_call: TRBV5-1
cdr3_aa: CASSSGRGGAYNEQFF
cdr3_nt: TGCGCCAGCAGCTCCGGGCGCGGGGGAGCCTACAATGAGCAGTTCTTC

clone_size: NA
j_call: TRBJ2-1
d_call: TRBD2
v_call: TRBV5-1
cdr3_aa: CASSLAPGLAGPGTYNEQFF
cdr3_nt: TGCGCCAGCAGCTTGGCCCCGGGACTAGCGGGGCCGGGTACCTACAATGAGCAGTTCTTC

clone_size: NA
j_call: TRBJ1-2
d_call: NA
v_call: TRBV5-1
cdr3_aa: CASSLGDGTNYGYTF
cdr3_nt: TGCGCCAGCAGCCTGGGGGACGGGACTAACTATGGCTACACCTTC

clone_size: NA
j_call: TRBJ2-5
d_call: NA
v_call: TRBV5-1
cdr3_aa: CASSLFRAKETQYF
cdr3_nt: TGCGCCAGCAGCTTGTTCAGGGCGAAAGAGACCCAGTACTTC

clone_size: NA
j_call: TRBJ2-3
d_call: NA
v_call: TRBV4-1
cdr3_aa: CASSQRPPPMGGGVDTQYF
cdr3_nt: TGCGCCAGCAGCCAACGACCCCCCCCAATGGGGGGGGGCGTAGATACGCAGTATTTT

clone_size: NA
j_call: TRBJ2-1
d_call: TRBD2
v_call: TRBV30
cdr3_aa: CAWSEASGGQYNEQFF
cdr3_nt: TGTGCCTGGAGCGAGGCTAGCGGGGGCCAATACAATGAGCAGTTCTTC

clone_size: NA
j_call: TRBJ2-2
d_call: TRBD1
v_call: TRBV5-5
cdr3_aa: CASSVTGGPGELFF
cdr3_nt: TGTGCCAGCAGCGTGACAGGGGGACCCGGGGAGCTGTTTTTT

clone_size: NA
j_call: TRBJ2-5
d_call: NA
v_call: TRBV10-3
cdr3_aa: CAISVQETQYF
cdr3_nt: TGTGCCATCAGTGTTCAAGAGACCCAGTACTTC

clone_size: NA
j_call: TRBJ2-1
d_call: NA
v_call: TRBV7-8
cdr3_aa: CASRPLGTSSYNEQFF
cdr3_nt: TGTGCCAGCAGACCACTGGGGACCTCCTCCTACAATGAGCAGTTCTTC

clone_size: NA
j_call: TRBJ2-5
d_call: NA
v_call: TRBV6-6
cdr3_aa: CASRETGVQETQYF
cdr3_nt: TGTGCCAGCAGAGAAACCGGGGTTCAGGAGACCCAGTACTTC

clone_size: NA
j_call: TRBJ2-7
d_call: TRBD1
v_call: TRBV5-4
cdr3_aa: CASSPGTGVSYEQYF
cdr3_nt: TGTGCCAGCAGCCCGGGAACAGGGGTATCCTACGAGCAGTACTTC

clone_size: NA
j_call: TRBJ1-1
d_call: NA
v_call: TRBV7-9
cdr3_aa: CASSLPPLPEAFF
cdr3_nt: TGTGCCAGCAGCCTTCCACCGTTGCCTGAAGCTTTCTTT

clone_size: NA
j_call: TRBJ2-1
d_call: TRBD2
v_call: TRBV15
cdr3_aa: CATSTWGGTNEQFF
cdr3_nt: TGTGCCACCAGCACGTGGGGGGGAACCAATGAGCAGTTCTTC

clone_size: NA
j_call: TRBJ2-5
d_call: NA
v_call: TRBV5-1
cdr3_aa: CASSSASRSGETQYF
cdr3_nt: TGCGCCAGCAGCTCCGCTTCTAGGTCAGGAGAGACCCAGTACTTC

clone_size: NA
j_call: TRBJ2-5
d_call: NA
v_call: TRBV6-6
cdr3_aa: CASKTETNTQYF
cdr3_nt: TGTGCCAGCAAAACAGAGACGAACACCCAGTACTTC

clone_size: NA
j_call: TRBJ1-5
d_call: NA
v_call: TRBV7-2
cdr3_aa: CASSFTGINQPQHF
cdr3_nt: TGTGCCAGCAGCTTTACAGGGATCAATCAGCCCCAGCATTTT

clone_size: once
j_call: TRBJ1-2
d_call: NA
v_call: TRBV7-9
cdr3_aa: CASSLVAQGDREGYTF
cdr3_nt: TGTGCCAGCAGCTTAGTTGCACAGGGAGACCGGGAAGGCTACACCTTC

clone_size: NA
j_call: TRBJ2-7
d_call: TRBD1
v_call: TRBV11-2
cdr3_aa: CASSTSGTAFHEQYF
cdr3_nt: TGTGCCAGCAGCACATCCGGGACAGCTTTCCACGAGCAGTACTTC

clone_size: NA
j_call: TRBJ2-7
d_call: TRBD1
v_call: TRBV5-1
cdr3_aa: CASSFEDRDYEQYF
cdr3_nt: TGCGCCAGCAGCTTCGAGGACAGGGACTACGAGCAGTACTTC

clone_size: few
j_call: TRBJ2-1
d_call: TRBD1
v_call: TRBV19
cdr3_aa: CASSPRDRTTYNEQFF
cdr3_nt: TGTGCCAGTAGTCCCCGGGACAGGACTACCTACAATGAGCAGTTCTTC

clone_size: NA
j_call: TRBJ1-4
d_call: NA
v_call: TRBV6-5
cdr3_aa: CASRGGPTTNEKLFF
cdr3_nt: TGTGCCAGCAGGGGAGGACCTACAACTAATGAAAAACTGTTTTTT

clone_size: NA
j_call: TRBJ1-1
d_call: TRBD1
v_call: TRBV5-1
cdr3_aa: CASSLEGQGGMNTEAFF
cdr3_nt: TGCGCCAGCAGCTTGGAGGGACAGGGGGGAATGAACACTGAAGCTTTCTTT

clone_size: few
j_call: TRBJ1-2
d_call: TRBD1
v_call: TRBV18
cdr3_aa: CASSATGTGDRSYTF
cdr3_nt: TGTGCCAGCTCAGCCACCGGGACAGGTGACCGGAGCTACACCTTC

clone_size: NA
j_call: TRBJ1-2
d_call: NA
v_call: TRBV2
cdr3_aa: CASSLSTGANYGYTF
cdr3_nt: TGTGCCAGCTCACTCTCGACGGGTGCCAACTATGGCTACACCTTC

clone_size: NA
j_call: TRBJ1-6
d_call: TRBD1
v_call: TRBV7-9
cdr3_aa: CASSLGQGEAPLHF
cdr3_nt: TGTGCCAGCAGCTTGGGACAGGGGGAAGCACCCCTCCACTTT

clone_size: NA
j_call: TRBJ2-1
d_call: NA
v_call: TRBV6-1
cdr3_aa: CASSEGGHLYNEQFF
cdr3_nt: TGTGCCAGCAGTGAGGGGGGACACCTTTACAATGAGCAGTTCTTC

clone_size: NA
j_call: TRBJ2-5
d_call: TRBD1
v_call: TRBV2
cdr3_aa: CASRVGQGGMETQYF
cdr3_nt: TGTGCCAGCAGGGTAGGACAGGGGGGAATGGAGACCCAGTACTTC